This passage covers 23 T cell receptor beta chains from one sample sequenced in a study of chemoradiotherapy in HPV16-positive cancers. TCRdb's copy holds only in-frame clones and misses some; the assay was immunoSEQ multiplex PCR. The profile shows some 19,000 clones, around 87% of them singletons. The sequenced sample was blood, obtained from a patient who underwent chemoradiotherapy. The receptors here all came from a human donor with HPV-associated anogenital cancer.

This chain joins TRBV7-9 and TRBJ2-2; 9 bases are shared with TRBD2. The CDR3 sequence is 16 residues long. Germline CDR1 and CDR2: SEHNR and FQNEAQ (reference sequence). The J segment lost 6 bases and the V segment lost 6 bases, leaving 11 bases of the junction unmatched. CDR3 sequence reads: CASRSTGTSWSGELFF. As DNA, the CDR3 is TGTGCCAGCAGGTCCACCGGGACTAGCTGGTCCGGGGAGCTGTTTTTT.

The CDR3 DNA follows: TGTGCCTGGAGTGCAGGGTCCCAAGAGACCCAGTACTTC. Protein: CAWSAGSQETQYF. J is TRBJ2-5 and V is TRBV30; perhaps TRBD1 as D (5 bases). V lost 1 base to trimming and J lost 1 base, with 7 bases between them. CDR1 GTSNPN and CDR2 SVGIG come from the germline V gene (reference sequence). CDR3 size: 13 residues.

The chain combines TRBV5-8 with TRBJ1-6; 9 bases align to TRBD1. The CDR3 runs 14 residues. V gave up 6 bases and J gave up 9 bases; unmatched junction bases: 7. Germline CDR1 and CDR2: SGHTS and YDEGEE. The CDR3 here is CASNLGTGPSPLHF. The CDR3 DNA follows: TGTGCCAGCAACCTCGGGACAGGGCCTTCACCCCTCCACTTT.

The rearrangement links TRBV25-1 to TRBJ2-2; 7 nucleotides line up with TRBD1. J gave up 3 bases and V 6 bases, and 7 bases lay outside the gene matches. The CDR3 is 15 amino acids. Germline assignment: CDR1 MGHDK and CDR2 SYGVNS. The CDR3 loop reads CASSGATGYTGELFF. For the CDR3, the DNA is TGTGCCAGCAGCGGAGCGACAGGGTACACCGGGGAGCTGTTTTTT.

The V and J genes are TRBV29-1 and TRBJ2-3; 9 bases are a match to TRBD2. V trimming: 5 bases; J trimming: 0 bases; junction bases outside the gene matches: 0. Per germline, CDR1 SQVTM and CDR2 ANQGSEA. The CDR3 sequence is 13 residues long. CDR3: CSVLAGSTDTQYF. The CDR3 DNA follows: TGCAGCGTTCTAGCGGGGAGCACAGATACGCAGTATTTT.

The chain recombines TRBV30 with TRBJ2-7; D not resolved. The V end was cut by 5 bases, the J end by 6 bases, with 11 bases between. From germline, CDR1 is GTSNPN and CDR2 SVGIG (reference sequence). CDR3 length: 11 amino acids. The CDR3 sequence is CAWEAEIEQYF. The CDR3 bases are TGTGCCTGGGAAGCAGAGATCGAGCAGTACTTC.

The chain has TRBV13 and TRBJ2-3; TRBD2 is a possible D gene (5 bases). From germline, CDR1 is PRHDT and CDR2 FYEKMQ (reference sequence). CDR3 length equals 15 residues. V gave up 5 bases and J gave up 10 bases, with 22 bases separating them. The CDR3 region has the DNA TGTGCCAGCAGCCCCACTAGTGGAGGTTTAGTGGCGCAGTATTTT. Residues: CASSPTSGGLVAQYF.

The chain combines TRBV29-1 with TRBJ1-4; 11 positions agree with TRBD1. Unmatched junction bases numbered 2, after V lost 5 bases and J lost 6 bases. This CDR3 has 13 residues. Germline CDR1 is SQVTM and CDR2 is ANQGSEA. CDR3 region: CSVRGQGDEKLFF. CDR3 coding DNA: TGCAGCGTTCGGGGACAGGGGGATGAAAAACTGTTTTTT.

This clone was counted once. The chain joins TRBV5-1 to TRBJ2-7; TRBD1 is a possible D gene (5 bases). Trimming removed 4 bases from V and 0 bases from J, with 14 bases in between. The length of the CDR3 is 15 residues. Germline V gene sequence: CDR1 SGHRS, CDR2 YFSETQ. The CDR3 nucleotides read TGCGCCAGCAGCCCGTCCAGGGCCCGCTCCTACGAGCAGTACTTC. This sequence encodes CASSPSRARSYEQYF. The full variable domain, rest sourced from reference TRBV5-1 and TRBJ2-7, is KAGVTQTPRYLIKTRGQQVTLSCSPISGHRSVSWYQQTPGQGLQFLFEYFSETQRNKGNFPGRFSGRQFSNSRSEMNVSTLELGDSALYLCASSPSRARSYEQYFGPGTRLTVT.

This clone is medium-sized by share. One end of the junction is discordant with germline, which a read error may explain. The chain recombines TRBV6-1 with TRBJ2-3; 7 bases match TRBD2. Germline loops: CDR1 MNHNS, CDR2 SASEGT. CDR3 length: 11 residues. The CDR3 sequence: CASRPGTTMDF. In DNA form, the CDR3 reads TGTGCCAGCAGGCCCGGGACTACAATGGATTTT.

The J gene is TRBJ1-5, the V gene TRBV6-6; perhaps TRBD1 as D (6 bases). The length of the CDR3 is 16 residues. V was cut by 6 bases and J by 3 bases, with 18 bases left in between. From germline, CDR1 is MNHNY and CDR2 SVGAGI (reference sequence). The CDR3, as DNA: TGTGCCAGCAGGGACCGGGAAACAGGGAACAATCAGCCCCAGCATTTT. This encodes CASRDRETGNNQPQHF.

The chain couples TRBV5-1 to TRBJ2-3; 12 nucleotides agree with TRBD1. This CDR3 comprises 15 residues. Trimming at V came to 4 bases and at J to 5 bases, leaving 5 bases not matched to a gene. The V gene's germline CDR1 is SGHRS and CDR2 YFSETQ. The CDR3 region is CASSPGQGAGDTQYF. For the CDR3, the DNA is TGCGCCAGCAGCCCGGGACAGGGGGCCGGAGATACGCAGTATTTT.

The chain employs TRBV2 and TRBJ2-6, with D tentatively TRBD1 (5 bases). The germline V and J ends were trimmed by 7 bases and 2 bases, with 9 bases remaining between them. The CDR3 loop spans 14 amino acids. CDR1 is SNHLY, CDR2 FYNNEI, per germline. This chain's CDR3 is CASKVGAGANVLTF. Written as DNA, the CDR3 is TGTGCCAGCAAAGTAGGGGCTGGGGCCAACGTCCTGACTTTC.

The chain couples TRBV30 to TRBJ1-3; D is uncertain. V lost 5 bases to trimming and J lost 9 bases, with 8 bases between them. From germline, CDR1 is GTSNPN and CDR2 SVGIG (reference sequence). There are 10 residues in the CDR3. The CDR3 reads CAWGGSTIYF. The CDR3 DNA is TGTGCCTGGGGCGGGAGCACCATATATTTT.

This chain connects TRBV25-1 to TRBJ1-5; no reliable D call. The CDR3 is 14 residues long. V was pared by 6 bases and J by 7 bases, with 16 bases between. Germline V gene data show CDR1 as MGHDK and CDR2 as SYGVNS. The CDR3 protein is CASSDTGYYQPQHF. In nucleotides, the CDR3 is TGTGCCAGCAGCGATACTGGGTATTACCAGCCCCAGCATTTT.

The table lists this clone with a few counts. V and J are TRBV4-1 and TRBJ1-5; TRBD1 is a possible D gene (5 bases). The V gene lost 1 base and the J gene lost 4 bases, with 11 bases spanning the gap. The V gene's germline CDR1 is MGHRA and CDR2 YSYEKL. The CDR3 spans 15 residues. The CDR3: CASSQVADRNQPQHF. The CDR3 coding sequence is TGCGCCAGCAGCCAAGTTGCCGACAGAAATCAGCCCCAGCATTTT.

The chain recombines TRBV10-1 with TRBJ2-7, with 8 positions matching TRBD2. Germline CDR1 is WNHNN and CDR2 is SYGVQD (reference sequence). The CDR3 has 14 residues. V trimming: 9 bases; J trimming: 5 bases; junction bases outside the gene matches: 12. This CDR3 reads CASSPGGPVDEQYF. The CDR3 coding sequence is TGCGCCAGTTCCCCGGGGGGGCCCGTGGACGAGCAGTACTTC.

Only a few counts were recorded for this clone. This chain links TRBV5-1 with TRBJ2-7, with 8 bases identical to TRBD1. Germline V gene sequence: CDR1 SGHRS, CDR2 YFSETQ. CDR3 size: 17 residues. J lost 0 bases, V lost 4 bases, and 12 bases had no gene match. The CDR3 loop is CASSALGQGASSYEQYF. DNA of the CDR3: TGCGCCAGCAGCGCTCTCGGACAGGGCGCGAGCTCCTACGAGCAGTACTTC.

The chain is built from TRBV7-6 and TRBJ2-7, with D perhaps matching TRBD2 (6 bases). In germline, CDR1 is SGHVS, CDR2 FNYEAQ. This CDR3 comprises 12 residues. Trimming removed 5 bases at V and 6 bases at J, with 11 bases between. In nucleotides, the CDR3 is TGTGCCAGCAGCCCTGGGGGGTCCGAGCAGTACTTC. Translated: CASSPGGSEQYF. The complete variable domain, with remaining parts taken from reference TRBV7-6 and TRBJ2-7, reads GAGVSQSPRYKVTKRGQDVALRCDPISGHVSLYWYRQALGQGPEFLTYFNYEAQQDKSGLPNDRFSAERPEGSISTLTIQRTEQRDSAMYRCASSPGGSEQYFGPGTRLTVT.

The gene calls are TRBV18 and TRBJ1-2, with 7 positions matching TRBD1. The CDR3 totals 13 residues. Trimming removed 6 bases from V and 2 bases from J; junction bases left unmatched: 3. Germline assignment: CDR1 KGHSH and CDR2 LQKENI. CDR3 region: CASSEQGNYGYTF. Written as DNA, the CDR3 is TGTGCCAGCTCGGAACAGGGGAACTATGGCTACACCTTC.

The table lists this clone with a few counts. The chain uses TRBV4-3 and TRBJ1-1; D not certain. Trimming removed 0 bases at V and 1 base at J, with 15 bases between. CDR3 length: 17 amino acids. Germline CDR1 is LGHNA and CDR2 is YSLEER. In DNA form, the CDR3 reads TGCGCCAGCAGCCAAGACCCTATGGGAAGCTCGAACACTGAAGCTTTCTTT. Translating it yields CASSQDPMGSSNTEAFF.

The chain couples TRBV4-3 to TRBJ2-3; D gene uncertain. Germline assignment: CDR1 LGHNA and CDR2 YSLEER. Trimming took off 1 base at V and 4 bases at J, with 15 bases between the two ends. The CDR3 sequence is 16 residues long. The CDR3 nucleotides read TGCGCCAGCAGCCAAGCCCTGCAGGTTAACGCAGATACGCAGTATTTT. Amino acid sequence: CASSQALQVNADTQYF.

This clone is judged medium-sized (0.01 to 0.1%). The chain links TRBV6-1 to TRBJ1-1; TRBD1 is a possible D gene (5 bases). There are 13 residues in the CDR3. The V gene's germline CDR1 is MNHNS and CDR2 SASEGT. V was pared by 1 base and J by 3 bases, with 6 bases between. The CDR3 DNA sequence: TGTGCCAGCAGTGAAGAGGGGCACACTGAAGCTTTCTTT. It specifies CASSEEGHTEAFF.